The source of this T cell receptor (beta chain) is a study of blood T cell repertoires in COVID-19. At the level of the study: Italy, Spain and the United States were the sources of the convalescent and acute COVID-19 samples. T cells, B-cell-depleted T cells, or PBMCs supplied cDNA or gDNA.

CDR1 and CDR2 (germline): SNHLY, FYNNEI. Trimming stripped 9 bases from V and 11 bases from J, with 13 bases between. The length of the CDR3 is 10 residues. Authors' methods: Nucleated cell counts were estimated from reference gene primer amplification. Sequenced by immunoSEQ multiplex PCR; TCRdb stores in-frame clones only, minus some. The V and J calls and clone size come from that table; D and trimming were worked out from the DNA. Of fewer than 45,000 clones in the sample, around 82% were seen once. The receptor was derived from a man aged 40-49 years with active or convalescent COVID-19. The chain links TRBV2 to TRBJ1-1; D is possibly TRBD1 (5 bases). The sequenced sample consisted of peripheral blood. The CDR3 is CARDREGAFF. CDR3 nucleotide sequence: TGTGCCAGAGATAGGGAGGGGGCTTTCTTT.